What follows is one T cell receptor (beta chain) and its context. Time point meaning: pre-sensitization, week 0. The treatment was: therapeutic diphenylcyclopropenone sensitization with weekly scalp DPC. Participating donors were patients with alopecia, aged 18 to 70 years, considered appropriate candidates for DPC. These data originate in a study of human T cells and chemical hapten exposure. TCRdb reanalysed the RACE reads using MiXCR and keeps one entry per CDR3 protein. The data show about 110,000 distinct CDR3 sequences, more than 10% seen once. This CDR3 comprises 13 residues. Germline V CDR1 and CDR2: MNHEY, SMNVEV (reference sequence). V lost 6 bases to trimming and J lost 1 base, with 10 bases between them.

The sequence was obtained from a woman in her fifties or sixties with alopecia areata. Some clones in this sample may be carry-over from other donors' samples. The J gene is TRBJ2-7, the V gene TRBV27, with D perhaps matching TRBD2 (6 bases). The sample in question was whole blood, obtained in connection with sensitization to the hapten diphenylcyclopropenone (DPC). The CDR3 DNA follows: TGTGCCAGCAGGCGGGACGGATCCTACGAGCAGTACTTC. It is translated as CASRRDGSYEQYF.